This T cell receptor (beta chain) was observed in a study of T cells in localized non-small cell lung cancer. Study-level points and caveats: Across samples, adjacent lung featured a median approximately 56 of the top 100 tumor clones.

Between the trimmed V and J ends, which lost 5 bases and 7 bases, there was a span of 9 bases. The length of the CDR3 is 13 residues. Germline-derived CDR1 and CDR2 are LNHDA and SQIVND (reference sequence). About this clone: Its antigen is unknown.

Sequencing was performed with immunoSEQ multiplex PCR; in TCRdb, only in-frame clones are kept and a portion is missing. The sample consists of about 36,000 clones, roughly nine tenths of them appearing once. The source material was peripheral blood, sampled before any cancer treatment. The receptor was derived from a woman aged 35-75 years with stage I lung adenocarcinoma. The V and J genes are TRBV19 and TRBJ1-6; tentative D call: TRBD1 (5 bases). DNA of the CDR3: TGTGCCAGTAGTCAATGGGGGAATTCACCCCTCCACTTT. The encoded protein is CASSQWGNSPLHF.